Below, one TCR beta chain is given with its context. This receptor's antigen is unknown. Base-call qualities are not available, and no considerably larger clone is one nucleotide away. Trimming removed 4 bases from V and 4 bases from J; the gene matches leave 6 bases unexplained. The CDR3 has 15 amino acids, counting the end cysteine and phenylalanine. The sequence is cut down to CDR3 DNA, 45 bases in frame from base 1. CDR1 and CDR2 were assigned from the germline V gene as SGHRS and YFSETQ. Library method: 5' RACE. Sequencer: Illumina HiSeq 2000. A universal primer binding site was introduced by template switching, and a unique molecular identifier was present in the final cDNA, enabling accurate counting of TCR cDNA molecules. Specific primers in the conserved constant-segment region were used to synthesize first-strand cDNA for TCR alpha and beta chains. To control for contamination, each cDNA library was double barcoded with a SMART-Mk sample barcode plus Illumina barcodes. TruSeq adapter sequences and Illumina sample barcodes were added in two successive PCR steps. The Illumina HiSeq platform was used with custom primers to sequence TCR alpha and beta cDNA libraries. Per the authors' processing: MiGEC was used to process raw reads and extract unique molecular identifiers, and MiXCR was used to find CDR3 positions. Recombination models were inferred per individual with the repgenHMM and IGoR tools using an EM algorithm. Shared clonotypes were analyzed with the tcR package in R, and sharing was normalized by the product of cloneset sizes. To study raw recombination free of thymic and clonal selection effects, out-of-frame nonproductive sequences were analyzed. The public reads were run again by TCRdb, first through fastp at Q25 and then through MiXCR, and only productive beta chains were kept. Entries that share a CDR3 protein sequence are merged under the most common genes and DNA. Here the V and J calls rest on TCRdb's processing, not on the authors' analysis. This sample gives about 530,000 distinct CDR3 sequences in total; approximately 14% of them show up just once. The top ten clones comprise 0.44% of the sample.

Every donor was a healthy Caucasian. Three pairs of female monozygotic twins, all aged about 18 to 30 years, made up the twin cohort. CD4+ and CD8+ T cell populations were isolated with positive isolation kits from Invitrogen. The data derive from a study of identical twins (dated by TCRdb to about 2016). Background for the entire study: TCR alpha and beta repertoires from monozygotic twins, unrelated adults of various ages and cord blood were deep-sequenced to test whether fetal clonotypes persist. To rule out contamination, replicate twin experiments were performed at different times with different library preparation protocols. On the study overall, not on this receptor specifically: In beta out-of-frame sequences, excess twin sharing was weaker, because having fewer shared sequences lowered the signal-to-noise ratio. Conclusions relied on cross-sectional statistical analysis, since the same donors could not be followed over many years. Compared with coincidental sharing between unrelated individuals, an excess of low generation-probability sequences was observed among out-of-frame TCR alpha sequences shared between twins. In monozygotic twins, recombination models systematically underestimated out-of-frame TCR alpha sharing, but the models matched the sharing seen between unrelated individuals. Fewer insertions were carried by abundant cord blood beta clonotypes; a weaker similar trend was observed in young adult naive repertoires, while no such trend was observed in memory repertoires. Zero-insertion analyses could be partly confounded by invariant T cells such as MAIT and iNKT, although diverse VJ usage argued against such confounding for most clonotypes.

The sample was also reused in another study, on yellow fever vaccine responses in identical twins. From the second report: The T cell response to vaccination in identical twins was reported by the authors to appear partly convergent and partly personalized. In identical twins, the study followed T cell clones that responded to the vaccine with precision.

The TCR originated in a woman between 18 and 30 years old in good health. Sequenced input: CD4+ T cells sorted from blood. This receptor chain uses TRBV5-1 and TRBJ2-3; TRBD1 lines up with 10 middle nucleotides. In nucleotides, the sequence is TGCGCCAGCAGCAACACCGGGACAGGGGCAGATACGCAGTATTTT. Translated, it reads CASSNTGTGADTQYF. The entire variable domain, with the stretches around the CDR3 drawn from the reference TRBV5-1 and TRBJ2-3 proteins, is KAGVTQTPRYLIKTRGQQVTLSCSPISGHRSVSWYQQTPGQGLQFLFEYFSETQRNKGNFPGRFSGRQFSNSRSEMNVSTLELGDSALYLCASSNTGTGADTQYFGPGTRLTVL.